Shown below are 25 T cell receptor beta chains from a single sample sequenced in a study of T cells in women clearing cervical HPV infection. Profiled with immunoSEQ multiplex PCR; TCRdb holds only in-frame clones, not every one. The record lists about 39,000 clones, of which the ten most abundant hold approximately 4.8%. The sequenced material came from blood buffy coat. The source of these receptors is a woman between 18 and 70 years old with a cervical HPV16 infection that either progressed to CIN3+ or cleared (not recorded which).

As regards this clone: The observed sequence ends 3 residues before the CDR3 terminus, with the missing tail filled in from the germline J gene. The chain is built from TRBV3-1 (or the pseudogene TRBV3-2) and TRBJ2-3; TRBD2 matches 8 bases. Germline CDR1 and CDR2: LGHDT and YNNKEL (reference sequence). This CDR3 has 13 amino acids. CDR3 residues: CASSQGVAGTQYF. The CDR3 DNA, read in part, is TGTGCCAGCAGCCAAGGGGTAGCGGGAACG.

About this clone: The junction and the germline gene differ at one end; a read error may be behind it. The DNA ends 3 residues before the CDR3 does, and the rest of the CDR3 is filled in from the germline J gene. The chain carries TRBV7-7 and TRBJ1-5; 8 bases are shared with TRBD1. Germline-derived CDR1 and CDR2 are SSHAT and FNYEAQ (reference sequence). This CDR3 comprises 18 residues. The CDR3 protein is CASSLVTGTGKGNQPQHF. The CDR3 DNA, read in part, is TGTGCTAGCAGCTTAGTAACCGGGACAGGTAAGGGCAATCAGCCC.

About this clone: The read falls 3 residues short of the CDR3 end, and the missing part is taken from the germline J gene. The chain has TRBV10-3 and TRBJ2-5, with 11 bases lining up with TRBD1. V lost 6 bases to trimming and J lost 5 bases; unmatched junction nucleotides: 8. Germline-derived CDR1 and CDR2 are ENHRY and SYGVKD. CDR3 length equals 15 residues. CDR3 DNA, as far as it was read: TGTGCCATCAGGTCCGGGACAGGGGGTCGGGAGACC. This encodes CAIRSGTGGRET. The CDR3 reads in full as CAIRSGTGGRETQYF.

As to this clone: The CDR3 goes on 3 residues after the read ends, and that part is filled in from the germline J gene. V and J are TRBV5-1 and TRBJ1-1; perhaps TRBD1 as D (6 bases). The germline V gene encodes CDR1 SGHRS and CDR2 YFSETQ. CDR3 length: 14 amino acids. Trimming took 6 bases from V and 4 from J, leaving 16 bases between them. The CDR3 here is CASNLQGMGTEAFF. Partial CDR3 DNA: TGCGCCAGCAATCTACAGGGCATGGGCACTGAA. Full variable domain (outside the CDR3, taken from reference TRBV5-1 and TRBJ1-1): KAGVTQTPRYLIKTRGQQVTLSCSPISGHRSVSWYQQTPGQGLQFLFEYFSETQRNKGNFPGRFSGRQFSNSRSEMNVSTLELGDSALYLCASNLQGMGTEAFFGQGTRLTVV.

Concerning this clone: The read halts 3 residues ahead of the CDR3 end, with the missing end drawn from the germline J gene. This sample also contains other DNA sequences that code for the same CDR3. The genes are TRBV20-1 and TRBJ2-1; 12 bases align to TRBD2. Germline V CDR1 and CDR2: DFQATT, SNEGSKA (reference sequence). The J segment lost 4 bases and the V segment lost 2 bases, leaving 0 bases of the junction unmatched. The CDR3 covers 14 residues. Partial CDR3 DNA: TGCAGTGCTAGACTAGCGGGGGGGTACAATGAG. This translates into CSARLAGGYNE. The full-length CDR3 reads as CSARLAGGYNEQFF.

A remark on this clone: The read ends 3 residues shy of where the CDR3 ends; the end is completed using the germline J gene. The chain carries TRBV10-2 and TRBJ2-5, with TRBD1 matching 8 bases. V shed 3 bases and J 2 bases; nucleotides not matched to a gene: 8. The CDR3 covers 16 residues. Per the germline V gene, CDR1 is WSHSY and CDR2 is SAAADI. The CDR3 here is CASSDWDRFGQETQYF. Incomplete CDR3 DNA: TGCGCCAGCAGTGATTGGGACAGGTTCGGTCAAGAGACC.

About this clone itself: The read stops 3 residues short of the end of the CDR3; the missing end is completed from the germline J gene. The V gene is TRBV20-1, the J gene TRBJ2-7; D possibly corresponds to TRBD1 (5 bases). Trimming pared 3 bases from V and 5 bases from J, leaving 14 bases between. Germline V gene data show CDR1 as DFQATT and CDR2 as SNEGSKA (reference sequence). The CDR3 spans 13 residues. CDR3 bases read: TGCAGTGCTAGCCAGGGAACCATCAACGAG. Amino acids: CSASQGTINE. From start to end, the CDR3 is CSASQGTINEQYF.

With respect to this clone: The CDR3 is cut off 3 residues early in the read; its end comes from the germline J gene. The V gene is TRBV6-1, the J gene TRBJ2-7, with D maybe TRBD2 (5 bases). The CDR3 covers 14 residues. CDR1 MNHNS and CDR2 SASEGT come from the germline V gene. V was clipped by 4 bases and J by 1 base, with 11 bases between them. CDR3 residues: CASSATRTSYEQYF. CDR3 bases read: TGTGCCAGCAGTGCGACACGGACTTCCTACGAG.

Turning to this clone: The read terminates 3 residues ahead of where the CDR3 ends, so the germline J gene completes it. The V call is TRBV6-4, the J call TRBJ1-5; TRBD1 agrees at 11 bases. This CDR3 contains 15 residues. From germline, CDR1 is MRHNA and CDR2 SNTAGT. V lost 3 bases and J lost 5; bases outside the gene matches: 3. CDR3 sequence reads: CASSETGQGDQPQHF. The CDR3 DNA, read in part, is TGTGCCAGCAGTGAAACGGGACAGGGGGATCAGCCC.

Of note for this clone: The read terminates 3 residues ahead of where the CDR3 ends, so the germline J gene completes it. This rearrangement joins TRBV5-1 to TRBJ2-3; D possibly corresponds to TRBD1 (7 bases). There are 16 residues in the CDR3. With 3 bases removed from V and 0 bases from J, the gap between germline ends came to 14 bases. CDR1 is SGHRS, CDR2 YFSETQ, per germline. The CDR3 region is CASSYGAGGSTDTQYF. The DNA read from the CDR3 is TGCGCCAGCAGCTATGGGGCAGGGGGGAGCACAGATACG.

A word on this clone: The observed sequence ends 3 residues before the CDR3 terminus, with the missing tail filled in from the germline J gene. This chain connects TRBV2 to TRBJ1-2, with TRBD1 matching 8 bases. With 7 bases clipped from V and 6 bases from J, the junction kept 7 bases outside the gene matches. There are 13 residues in the CDR3. The germline CDR1 and CDR2 sequences are SNHLY and FYNNEI. CDR3 DNA, as far as it was read: TGTGCCAGCACTGACAGGGGTGCGGATGGC. This gives the protein CASTDRGADG. The CDR3 in full is CASTDRGADGYTF.

Comments on this clone: The read terminates 3 residues ahead of where the CDR3 ends, so the germline J gene completes it. V gene TRBV5-5 combines with J gene TRBJ2-7; TRBD1 aligns across 7 bases. The CDR3 loop spans 15 amino acids. CDR1 and CDR2 from the germline V gene are SGHKS and YYEKEE (reference sequence). V dropped 0 bases and J dropped 1; count of bases not matched to a gene: 4. This CDR3 is CASSLEPGGSYEQYF. The CDR3 DNA, read in part, is TGTGCCAGCAGCTTGGAACCAGGGGGTTCCTACGAG.

Comment on this clone: The CDR3 extends 3 residues past the end of the read, so its final part is completed from the germline J gene. The V gene is TRBV20-1, the J gene TRBJ2-1, with 12 bases matching TRBD2. Unmatched junction bases numbered 3, after V lost 1 base and J lost 5 bases. CDR3 length equals 15 residues. Germline assignment: CDR1 DFQATT and CDR2 SNEGSKA (reference sequence). This chain's CDR3 is CSARVLAGGNNEQFF. The CDR3 bases that were read are TGCAGTGCTAGAGTTCTAGCGGGGGGGAACAATGAG.

As regards this clone: The read ends 3 residues shy of where the CDR3 ends; the end is completed using the germline J gene. The genes are TRBV9 and TRBJ2-2; tentatively, D is TRBD2 (7 bases). The CDR3 has 20 amino acids. From germline, CDR1 is SGDLS and CDR2 YYNGEE. Trimming took 2 bases from V and 1 from J, leaving 24 bases between them. CDR3 DNA (partial): TGTGCCAGCAGCGTGAAAGGGGGAGCGGGGAAGGTATGGAACACCGGGGAG. It specifies CASSVKGGAGKVWNTGE. The whole CDR3 is CASSVKGGAGKVWNTGELFF.

Remarks on this clone: The CDR3 is cut off 3 residues early in the read; its end comes from the germline J gene. The V and J genes are TRBV19 and TRBJ1-3; 12 bases align to TRBD1. This CDR3 spans 17 amino acids. Germline CDR1 is LNHDA and CDR2 is SQIVND (reference sequence). V gave up 3 bases and J gave up 3 bases; unmatched junction bases: 6. The CDR3 spells CASSMGQGASIGNTIYF. The part of the CDR3 DNA that was read is TGTGCCAGTAGTATGGGACAGGGGGCCAGTATTGGAAACACC.

About this clone: The read terminates 3 residues before the CDR3 end, so the remaining end is supplied by the germline J gene. The chain carries TRBV5-1 and TRBJ1-1; the D is unclear. The germline CDR1 and CDR2 sequences are SGHRS and YFSETQ. This CDR3 has 16 amino acids. The V end lost 4 bases, the J end lost 4 bases, and 20 bases lay between the germline ends. CDR3 protein: CASSPGLHLLGTEAFF. Partial CDR3 DNA: TGCGCCAGCAGCCCTGGACTCCATTTATTGGGCACTGAA.

CDR3 sequence: CSAQGAVSNQPQHF. The sequenced part of the CDR3 DNA is TGCAGTGCCCAGGGGGCGGTGAGCAATCAGCCC. The rearrangement links TRBV20-1 to TRBJ1-5; TRBD1 matches at 8 bases. The sequenced fragment ends 3 residues before the CDR3 boundary, so the rest is inferred from the germline J gene. The CDR3 extends over 14 amino acids. V gave up 6 bases and J gave up 1 base; unmatched junction bases: 5. The germline V gene encodes CDR1 DFQATT and CDR2 SNEGSKA (reference sequence).

The CDR3 protein is CASNKQGGHYEQYF. The part of the CDR3 DNA that was read is TGTGCCAGCAACAAACAGGGGGGGCACTACGAG. This chain connects TRBV5-5 to TRBJ2-7; D possibly corresponds to TRBD1 (8 bases). The read terminates 3 residues ahead of where the CDR3 ends, so the germline J gene completes it. V gave up 6 bases and J gave up 3 bases, with 16 bases separating them. Germline CDR1 reads SGHKS; CDR2 reads YYEKEE (reference sequence). This CDR3 is 14 amino acids long.

Details on this clone: The read ends 3 residues shy of where the CDR3 ends; the end is completed using the germline J gene. The genes are TRBV20-1 and TRBJ2-1; TRBD2 matches at 12 bases. V trimming: 6 bases; J trimming: 4 bases; junction bases outside the gene matches: 4. The CDR3 contains 14 residues. Germline CDR1 DFQATT, CDR2 SNEGSKA (reference sequence). CDR3 sequence reads: CSAAGTSGYNEQFF. The part of the CDR3 DNA that was read is TGCAGTGCAGCCGGGACTAGCGGGTACAATGAG.

Concerning this clone itself: The CDR3 is cut off 3 residues early in the read; its end comes from the germline J gene. This sequence joins TRBV5-6 and TRBJ2-5; maybe TRBD1 (6 bases). Trimming left V 4 bases short and J 0 bases short, with 7 bases between. Germline V gene sequence: CDR1 SGHDT, CDR2 YYEEEE. The CDR3 has 13 amino acids. CDR3 protein: CASSGQHQETQYF. CDR3 DNA, as far as it was read: TGTGCCAGCAGCGGACAGCACCAAGAGACC.

As concerns this clone: The CDR3 is cut off 3 residues early in the read; its end comes from the germline J gene. The J gene is TRBJ2-2, the V gene TRBV19; TRBD1 might be the D (5 bases). The CDR3 length is 16 residues. V was clipped by 6 bases and J by 0 bases, with 14 bases between them. CDR1 and CDR2 (germline): LNHDA, SQIVND (reference sequence). CDR3 residues: CASSRLVGANTGELFF. The sequenced CDR3 bases are TGTGCCAGTAGCCGCCTTGTAGGGGCGAACACCGGGGAG.

Details on this clone: The read ends 3 residues shy of where the CDR3 ends; the end is completed using the germline J gene. This chain links TRBV7-8 with TRBJ1-2; TRBD1 matches 8 bases. From germline, CDR1 is SGHVS and CDR2 FQNEAQ. The CDR3 spans 15 residues. Germline trimming cut 5 bases from V and 4 bases from J; bases unmatched to any gene: 9. CDR3: CASSARDRPAYGYTF. The covered CDR3 bases are TGTGCCAGCAGCGCCCGGGACAGGCCCGCCTATGGC.

Worth noting for this clone: Read coverage stops 3 residues before the CDR3 terminus; the germline J gene supplies the remainder. J is TRBJ2-3 and V is TRBV10-3, with 9 bases aligning to TRBD1. The CDR3 is made up of 14 amino acids. J lost 0 bases, V lost 7 bases, and 2 bases had no gene match. The germline V gene has CDR1 ENHRY and CDR2 SYGVKD. This CDR3 is CAINDRGSTDTQYF. CDR3 DNA (partial): TGTGCCATCAACGACAGGGGGAGCACAGATACG.

Turning to this clone: The read stops 3 residues short of the end of the CDR3; the missing end is completed from the germline J gene. This sequence joins TRBV12-3 or TRBV12-4 and TRBJ2-7; 13 bases agree with TRBD2. The CDR3 is 15 amino acids. After removal of 4 bases from V and 5 bases from J, the junction contained 5 bases not matched to a gene. The CDR3 reads CASSWGGLAGNEQYF. The covered CDR3 bases are TGTGCCAGCAGTTGGGGGGGACTAGCGGGGAACGAG.

To note about this clone: Sequencing ends 3 residues short of the CDR3 end; the germline J gene provides the rest. This chain connects TRBV5-1 to TRBJ2-7; D is uncertain. Germline V gives CDR1 SGHRS, CDR2 YFSETQ. CDR3 size: 12 residues. With 2 bases removed from V and 6 bases from J, the gap between germline ends came to 9 bases. The sequenced CDR3 bases are TGCGCCAGCAGCTTCGGGTCACCCGAG. Translation: CASSFGSPE. The full CDR3 protein reads CASSFGSPEQYF.